The next 21 T cell receptor beta chains were all read from a single sample in a study of T cell repertoires in cytomegalovirus infection. A single record per CDR3 protein comes from TCRdb applying MiXCR to the reads. Among more than 95,000 distinct CDR3 sequences, around 30% were seen once, and the ten largest hold under 65%. These TCRs are of unknown antigen specificity. The input for sequencing was CD8+ T cells from cultured PBMCs, taken from culture after CMV antigen stimulation. Source of these receptors: a human donor in good health (CMV status not recorded). Some clones in this sample may be carry-over from other donors' samples.

The chain carries TRBV20-1 and TRBJ2-7; no clear D. The CDR3 has 12 residues. From germline, CDR1 is DFQATT and CDR2 SNEGSKA (reference sequence). V was pared by 6 bases and J by 5 bases, with 14 bases between. This CDR3 is CSAVEQYNEQYF. The CDR3 DNA sequence: TGCAGTGCAGTGGAACAGTACAACGAGCAGTACTTC.

The chain employs TRBV14 and TRBJ2-3; the D is unclear. The germline V and J ends were trimmed by 2 bases and 6 bases, with 9 bases remaining between them. The length of the CDR3 is 13 residues. Germline assignment: CDR1 SGHDN and CDR2 FVKESK. The CDR3 DNA sequence: TGTGCCAGCAGCCAATATAATGGGGATACGCAGTATTTT. Translating gives CASSQYNGDTQYF.

A few counts support this clonotype. This chain joins TRBV7-9 and TRBJ2-3; maybe TRBD1 (5 bases). CDR1 and CDR2 (germline): SEHNR, FQNEAQ (reference sequence). V lost 5 bases to trimming and J lost 1 base, with 16 bases between them. This CDR3 has 16 residues. The CDR3 DNA sequence: TGTGCCAGCAGCCCCGCTCAAGGGGTACGCACAGATACGCAGTATTTT. The encoded protein is CASSPAQGVRTDTQYF.

The chain combines TRBV7-6 with TRBJ2-3, with TRBD1 identical over 7 bases. The CDR3 runs 16 residues. After removal of 5 bases from V and 6 bases from J, the junction contained 14 bases not matched to a gene. From germline, CDR1 is SGHVS and CDR2 FNYEAQ. The CDR3 nucleotides are TGTGCCAGCAGCCGACCCCCAGGGGGTAGCCAGGATACGCAGTATTTT. Encoded protein: CASSRPPGGSQDTQYF. The entire variable domain, with the rest obtained from reference TRBV7-6 and TRBJ2-3, is as follows: GAGVSQSPRYKVTKRGQDVALRCDPISGHVSLYWYRQALGQGPEFLTYFNYEAQQDKSGLPNDRFSAERPEGSISTLTIQRTEQRDSAMYRCASSRPPGGSQDTQYFGPGTRLTVL.

This clonotype occurred once. The chain has TRBV7-3 and TRBJ2-2; D may match TRBD1 or TRBD2 (6 bases each). In germline, CDR1 is SGHTA, CDR2 FQGTGA. V was shortened by 1 base and J by 3 bases, with 15 bases between the two germline ends. This CDR3 has 17 residues. The CDR3 spells CASSLNVGGRDTGELFF. DNA for the CDR3: TGTGCCAGCAGCTTAAATGTGGGGGGCCGTGACACCGGGGAGCTGTTTTTT.

The chain has TRBV7-2 and TRBJ1-5; D is uncertain. There are 15 residues in the CDR3. V shed 4 bases and J shed 0 bases, with 10 bases lying between them. Germline V gene data show CDR1 as SGHTA and CDR2 as FQGNSA. CDR3 amino acids: CASSSSYYSNQPQHF. CDR3 sequence (DNA): TGTGCCAGCAGCTCAAGTTATTATAGCAATCAGCCCCAGCATTTT.

This clonotype was counted a few times. The V gene is TRBV27, the J gene TRBJ1-4, with 9 bases identical to TRBD1. This CDR3 comprises 16 residues. Losses at the gene ends were 6 bases for V and 3 bases for J; bases not matched to a gene: 8. Germline V gives CDR1 MNHEY, CDR2 SMNVEV (reference sequence). The CDR3 region has the DNA TGTGCCAGCAGATCAGCACAGGGGGCGCCTAATGAAAAACTGTTTTTT. Translated: CASRSAQGAPNEKLFF.

The CDR3 coding sequence is TGCGCCAGCAGCCAAGATCCAGGGCTTATGGACACTGAAGCTTTCTTT. This translates into CASSQDPGLMDTEAFF. The rearrangement joins TRBV4-1 to TRBJ1-1; perhaps TRBD1 as D (5 bases). Germline V gene lookup returns CDR1 MGHRA and CDR2 YSYEKL. This CDR3 region has 16 residues. V dropped 0 bases and J dropped 3 bases, with 14 bases sitting between them.

This clonotype was seen just once. V gene TRBV6-6 combines with J gene TRBJ2-2; TRBD1 aligns across 7 bases. The J segment lost 6 bases and the V segment lost 0 bases, leaving 7 bases of the junction unmatched. The CDR3 is 16 amino acids. Per germline, CDR1 MNHNY and CDR2 SVGAGI (reference sequence). CDR3 DNA sequence: TGTGCCAGCAGTTACTCGGGACAGAGGATCTCCGGGGAGCTGTTTTTT. This gives the protein CASSYSGQRISGELFF.

This clonotype was detected only a few times. This sequence joins TRBV6-1 and TRBJ1-5; D is possibly TRBD1 (5 bases). This CDR3 contains 16 residues. Germline V CDR1 and CDR2: MNHNS, SASEGT. Trimming shortened V by 7 bases and J by 2 bases, and 18 bases separated the two germline ends. The CDR3 is CASTKNGGLGNQPQHF. CDR3 DNA: TGTGCCAGCACCAAAAACGGGGGTTTGGGCAATCAGCCCCAGCATTTT.

The chain employs TRBV7-2 and TRBJ2-1, with D possibly being TRBD2 (6 bases). This CDR3 is built from 15 residues. Germline V gene data show CDR1 as SGHTA and CDR2 as FQGNSA. V lost 5 bases, J lost 8 bases, and 19 bases lay in between. The CDR3 DNA reads TGTGCCAGCAGCCAAAACCAGGGAGGTCGGGATGAGCAGTTCTTC. This translates into CASSQNQGGRDEQFF. Filled out from reference TRBV7-2 and TRBJ2-1, the complete variable domain reads GAGVSQSPSNKVTEKGKDVELRCDPISGHTALYWYRQSLGQGLEFLIYFQGNSAPDKSGLPSDRFSAERTGGSVSTLTIQRTQQEDSAVYLCASSQNQGGRDEQFFGPGTRLTVL.

This clonotype was observed once. V usage is TRBV4-3 and J usage is TRBJ2-6, with 8 bases fitting TRBD1. The CDR3 has 18 residues. CDR1 and CDR2 (germline): LGHNA, YSLEER. After removal of 3 bases from V and 0 bases from J, the junction contained 7 bases not matched to a gene. CDR3: CASSQEDRVPSGANVLTF. CDR3 nucleotide sequence: TGCGCCAGCAGCCAGGAGGACAGGGTTCCCTCTGGGGCCAACGTCCTGACTTTC.

This clonotype appeared many times. The V call is TRBV7-8, the J call TRBJ1-2, with TRBD1 matching over 9 bases. Per the germline V gene, CDR1 is SGHVS and CDR2 is FQNEAQ. V trimming: 0 bases; J trimming: 0 bases; junction bases outside the gene matches: 11. This CDR3 contains 19 residues. The CDR3 coding sequence is TGTGCCAGCAGCTTAGCGAGGTGGGGACAGGGTTTCGCTAACTATGGCTACACCTTC. This codes for CASSLARWGQGFANYGYTF.

This clonotype was recorded many times. Here the CDR3 reads CASSQPREKTF. In DNA form, the CDR3 reads TGTGCCAGCAGCCAGCCACGGGAGAAGACCTTC. The rearrangement uses TRBV7-9 and TRBJ1-2; D unclear. Germline CDR1 and CDR2: SEHNR and FQNEAQ (reference sequence). The CDR3 sequence is 11 residues long. With 5 bases removed from V and 14 bases from J, the gap between germline ends came to 15 bases.

This clonotype occurred a few times. J is TRBJ2-3 and V is TRBV9, with 10 bases matching TRBD1. This CDR3 is built from 15 residues. V lost 4 bases and J lost 2; bases outside the gene matches: 4. Germline CDR1 SGDLS, CDR2 YYNGEE. CDR3 nucleotides: TGTGCCAGCAGCACGGGGACAGGGGTCACAGATACGCAGTATTTT. It encodes CASSTGTGVTDTQYF.

This clonotype appeared once. This chain joins TRBV7-4 and TRBJ1-2; possibly TRBD1 for D (5 bases). Germline V gives CDR1 SGHVT, CDR2 SQSDAQ. V was cut by 5 bases and J by 3 bases, with 16 bases left in between. The CDR3 loop spans 15 amino acids. CDR3 amino acids: CASSPPGAGYYGYTF. CDR3 bases: TGTGCCAGCAGCCCCCCCGGGGCAGGGTACTATGGCTACACCTTC.

This clonotype was counted between two and nine times. J is TRBJ1-1 and V is TRBV6-1; 7 bases map to TRBD1. The CDR3 spans 14 residues. V gave up 5 bases and J gave up 1 base; unmatched junction bases: 4. Germline CDR1 MNHNS, CDR2 SASEGT. The chain's CDR3 is CASSYEGANTEAFF. Written as DNA, the CDR3 is TGTGCCAGCAGTTATGAGGGGGCGAACACTGAAGCTTTCTTT.

This rearrangement joins TRBV6-1 to TRBJ2-7; 8 bases agree with TRBD1. Per germline, CDR1 MNHNS and CDR2 SASEGT. Trimming at V came to 7 bases and at J to 0 bases, leaving 8 bases not matched to a gene. The CDR3 has 15 amino acids. CDR3 loop: CASTPWDRSSYEQYF. The CDR3 DNA reads as TGTGCCAGCACACCCTGGGACAGGAGCTCCTACGAGCAGTACTTC.

This clonotype was picked up many times. V usage is TRBV6-5 and J usage is TRBJ2-6, with 7 bases matching TRBD1. Germline V gives CDR1 MNHEY, CDR2 SVGAGI. V was pared by 5 bases and J by 0 bases, with 7 bases of the junction left unmatched. The CDR3 has 17 amino acids. CDR3 nucleotide sequence: TGTGCCAGCAGTACGACAGGGTCTTACTCTGGGGCCAACGTCCTGACTTTC. It yields the protein CASSTTGSYSGANVLTF.

The chain employs TRBV7-9 and TRBJ2-3; perhaps TRBD2 as D (5 bases). The V end lost 5 bases, the J end lost 2 bases, and 14 bases lay between the germline ends. CDR1 and CDR2 (germline): SEHNR, FQNEAQ (reference sequence). The CDR3 covers 15 residues. As DNA, the CDR3 is TGTGCCAGCAGCCCCGCCCGGGGTTACACAGATACGCAGTATTTT. This encodes CASSPARGYTDTQYF.

The chain combines TRBV7-2 with TRBJ1-2; 7 bases agree with TRBD1. This CDR3 has 14 residues. Germline V CDR1 and CDR2: SGHTA, FQGNSA. The V segment lost 5 bases and the J segment 1 base; nucleotides outside the gene matches: 4. CDR3 amino acids: CASSPGQDNYGYTF. CDR3 coding DNA: TGTGCCAGCAGCCCAGGACAGGATAACTATGGCTACACCTTC.